This entry features one T cell receptor (beta chain) sequence. With V trimmed by 0 bases and J by 3 bases, 3 bases remained unmatched. There are 16 residues in the CDR3. The germline V gene encodes CDR1 GTSNPN and CDR2 SVGIG (reference sequence). This entry belongs to a study of blood T cell repertoires in COVID-19. Looking at the study overall: The United States, Italy and Spain were the sources of the acute and convalescent COVID-19 samples. Nucleic acid was either cDNA or gDNA, and it came from T cells, B-cell-depleted T cells, or PBMCs.

Clones were read by immunoSEQ multiplex PCR, and TCRdb kept only the in-frame ones, dropping some. The sample consists of about 110,000 clones, 70% to 85% of them appearing once. This sequence was found in a human donor with acute or convalescent COVID-19. The donor label of this sample is uncertain. The chain couples TRBV30 to TRBJ2-5; the match to TRBD2 covers 14 bases. What was sequenced was peripheral blood. CDR3 residues: CAWSVRLAGGKETQYF. CDR3 bases: TGTGCCTGGAGTGTCCGACTAGCGGGGGGGAAAGAGACCCAGTACTTC.